Detailed here is one T cell receptor (beta chain). This clonotype was observed at least ten times. No antigen is known for it. Per-nucleotide qualities are absent, and no much larger clonotype sits a single base away. The TCR beta CDR3 regions were amplified from the RNA transcripts. A first-round RT-PCR of the TCR CDR3 used the HTBI primer set with the Qiagen OneStep RT-PCR kit. Libraries were constructed in a second round of multiplex PCR, after which size selection and purification were carried out. Libraries were sequenced paired-end with 100 bp reads on an Illumina HiSeq2000. On the study's bioinformatics: SOAPnuke was used to process the raw data, throwing out any read that contained adapters or uncalled bases, had a mean Phred below 15, or lacked an exact constant-primer or identifier match. COPE v1.2.5 was used to merge the high-quality paired reads, and each unique nucleotide sequence was defined as a clonotype. MiTCR v1.1 was used to align the clonotypes against IMGT TRBV, TRBD and TRBJ reference segments. Only V-J combinations with frequency above 0.0001, covering about 99% of repertoires, were analysed. The TCS score was defined as the ratio of F50 (clonal expansion) to E x V (chaos), calculated using BLOSUM62-based TCRdist between CDR3 peptides within each V-J. Welch's t-statistics and random forest reduced 514 V-J features to about 12, which were used in a naive Bayes classifier (R e1071). TCRdb redid the processing of the public reads, applying fastp at Q25 and MiXCR, and retained in-frame beta chains. CDR3 protein sequences are deduplicated, and each keeps its most common genes and DNA. None of the V and J calls come from the authors' own analysis; TCRdb made them. Recorded for this sample are around 690,000 distinct CDR3 sequences; roughly 17% of them occurred a single time. About 16% of the sample is in the top ten clones.

The data originate from a study of T cells in Graves' hyperthyroidism and ophthalmopathy (dated by TCRdb to the late 2010s). Study-level background: Peripheral blood was sampled at the time of initial diagnosis, prior to any treatment. To identify distinguishing TCR V-J signatures, a discovery cohort of 100 patients was used, comprising fewer than 45 with Graves' ophthalmopathy and some 60 with stable Graves' hyperthyroidism. Prospective prediction of ophthalmopathy was tested in an independent validation cohort of approximately 19 hyperthyroidism patients and around 16 patients who later progressed to ophthalmopathy. The 100 or so discovery patients were randomly divided into training and test sets at a 7:3 ratio. Thyroid tissue and blood T-cell repertoires from roughly 6 Graves' hyperthyroidism patients were also compared in the study. Following sampling, methimazole starting at 30 mg daily was given to hyperthyroidism patients, and high-dose intravenous methylprednisolone was given to ophthalmopathy patients. The paper describes TCR Vbeta CDR3 sequencing of 135 peripheral blood samples, made up of about 40 ophthalmopathy patients, 70 to 75 hyperthyroidism patients and 17 progressor patients. Results the study describes overall, beyond this receptor: Sample size was not statistically predetermined, and investigators were not blinded to group allocation. In validation, progression to ophthalmopathy was predicted by the model with roughly 69% sensitivity and around 75% specificity, a median of roughly six months before onset. A 13 V-J signature model separated ophthalmopathy from stable hyperthyroidism, with roughly 88% sensitivity and 81.08% specificity in cross-validation and 80%/75% in testing. Most expanded thyroid clonotypes (frequency above 0.001) were also detected in blood, a finding suggesting that blood repertoires may reflect thyroid immune responses.

Stable Graves' hyperthyroidism was defined as the absence of progression to ophthalmopathy over 18 months of follow-up. The hyperthyroidism patients were between 18 and 65 years old and newly diagnosed, with a disease duration of less than 2 months. Patients with uncontrolled infections, other autoimmune diseases, pregnancy or lactation were excluded. Diagnoses were based on clinical symptoms, serum thyroxine and TRAb, thyroid ultrasound and orbital computed tomography. PBMCs were separated from roughly 10 ml of fresh peripheral blood using Ficoll-Paque density gradient centrifugation. Total RNA was extracted using Trizol reagent, and RNA quality was assessed on an Agilent 2100 Bioanalyzer. Sequences were obtained from blood. The TCR was taken from a man aged 50 to 60 with Graves' hyperthyroidism.

The CDR3 has the sequence CASSLGYPYEQYF. The DNA reads as follows: TGTGCCAGCAGTTTGGGCTACCCCTACGAGCAGTACTTC. The V gene is TRBV28 and the J gene is TRBJ2-7, with no confident D gene call. The CDR1 and CDR2 encoded by the germline V gene are MDHEN and SYDVKM. Trimming at the junction amounts to 3 bases on V and 2 bases on J, and the germline ends lie 8 bases apart. The CDR3 spans 13 residues, from the cysteine through the phenylalanine. Only the CDR3 portion is preserved as DNA: 39 bases, with reading frame beginning at the first base.